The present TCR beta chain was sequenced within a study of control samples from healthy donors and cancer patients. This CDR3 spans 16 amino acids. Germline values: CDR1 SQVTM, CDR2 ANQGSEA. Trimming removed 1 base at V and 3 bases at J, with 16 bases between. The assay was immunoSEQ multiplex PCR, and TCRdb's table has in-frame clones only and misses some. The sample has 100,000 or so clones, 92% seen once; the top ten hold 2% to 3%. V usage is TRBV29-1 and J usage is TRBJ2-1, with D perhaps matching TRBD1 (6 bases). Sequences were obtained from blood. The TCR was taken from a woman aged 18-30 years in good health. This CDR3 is CSVEVGTGPLYNEQFF. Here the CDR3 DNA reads TGCAGCGTTGAAGTTGGTACAGGGCCTCTCTACAATGAGCAGTTCTTC.